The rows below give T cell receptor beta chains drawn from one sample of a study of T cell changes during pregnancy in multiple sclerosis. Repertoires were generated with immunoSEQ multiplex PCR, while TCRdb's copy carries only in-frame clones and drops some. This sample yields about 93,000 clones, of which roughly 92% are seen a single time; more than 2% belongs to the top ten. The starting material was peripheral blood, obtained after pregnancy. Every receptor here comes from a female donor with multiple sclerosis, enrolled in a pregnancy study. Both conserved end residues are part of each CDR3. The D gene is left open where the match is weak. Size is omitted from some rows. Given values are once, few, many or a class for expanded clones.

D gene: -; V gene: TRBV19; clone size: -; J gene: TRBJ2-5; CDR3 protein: CASNKQGFQETQYF; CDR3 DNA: TGTGCCAGTAATAAACAGGGTTTCCAAGAGACCCAGTACTTC
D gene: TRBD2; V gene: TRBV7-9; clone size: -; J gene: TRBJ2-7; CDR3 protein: CASSPDSGRIYEQYF; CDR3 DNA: TGTGCCAGCAGCCCCGATAGCGGGAGAATTTACGAGCAGTACTTC
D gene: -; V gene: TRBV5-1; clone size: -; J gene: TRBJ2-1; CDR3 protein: CASSFTGYNEQFF; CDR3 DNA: TGCGCCAGCAGCTTCACGGGCTACAATGAGCAGTTCTTC
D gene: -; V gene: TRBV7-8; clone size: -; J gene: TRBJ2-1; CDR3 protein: CASSLGDLPYNEQFF; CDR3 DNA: TGTGCCAGCAGCTTAGGGGACTTACCCTACAATGAGCAGTTCTTC
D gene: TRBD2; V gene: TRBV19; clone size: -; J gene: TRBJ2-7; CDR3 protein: CASSTTSGRPYEQYF; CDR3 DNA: TGTGCCAGTAGTACGACTAGCGGGAGACCCTACGAGCAGTACTTC
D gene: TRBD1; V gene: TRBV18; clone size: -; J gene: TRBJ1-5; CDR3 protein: CASSRTGYNQPQHF; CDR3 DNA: TGTGCCAGCTCAAGGACAGGGTACAATCAGCCCCAGCATTTT
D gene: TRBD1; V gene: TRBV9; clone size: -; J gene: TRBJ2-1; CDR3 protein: CASSPGTVHNEQFF; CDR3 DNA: TGTGCCAGCAGCCCGGGGACAGTCCACAATGAGCAGTTCTTC
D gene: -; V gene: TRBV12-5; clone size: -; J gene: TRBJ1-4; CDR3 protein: CASGLSSEKLFF; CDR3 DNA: TGTGCTAGTGGTTTGTCCAGTGAAAAACTGTTTTTT
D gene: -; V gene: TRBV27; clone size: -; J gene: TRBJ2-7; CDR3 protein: CASSLSGPQIGNEQYF; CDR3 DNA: TGTGCCAGCAGTTTATCGGGGCCACAGATAGGGAATGAGCAGTACTTC
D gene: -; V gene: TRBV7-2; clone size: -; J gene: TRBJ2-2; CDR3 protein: CASSLQLDKSGGELFF; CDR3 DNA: TGTGCCAGCAGCTTACAACTCGATAAATCCGGCGGGGAGCTGTTTTTT
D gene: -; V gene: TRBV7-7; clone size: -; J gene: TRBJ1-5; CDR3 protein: CASSAGPNQPQHF; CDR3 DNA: TGTGCCAGCAGCGCGGGTCCCAATCAGCCCCAGCATTTT
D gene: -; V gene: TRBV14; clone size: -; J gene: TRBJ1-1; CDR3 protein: CASSQDSKAFF; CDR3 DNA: TGTGCCAGCAGCCAAGACAGTAAAGCTTTCTTT
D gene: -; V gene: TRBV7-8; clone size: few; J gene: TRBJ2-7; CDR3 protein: CASSLQLEQYF; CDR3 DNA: TGTGCCAGCAGCCTCCAGTTGGAGCAGTACTTC
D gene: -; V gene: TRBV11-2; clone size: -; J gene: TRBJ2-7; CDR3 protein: CASSWQGYEQYF; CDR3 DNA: TGTGCCAGCAGCTGGCAGGGCTACGAGCAGTACTTC
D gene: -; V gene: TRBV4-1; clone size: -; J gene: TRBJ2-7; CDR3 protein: CASSQVEGPYRYEQYF; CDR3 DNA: TGCGCCAGCAGCCAAGTGGAGGGACCTTACAGGTACGAGCAGTACTTC
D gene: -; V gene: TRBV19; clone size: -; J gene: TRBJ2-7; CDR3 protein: CAAGRAFDEQYF; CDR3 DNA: TGTGCGGCAGGCAGAGCCTTCGACGAGCAGTACTTC
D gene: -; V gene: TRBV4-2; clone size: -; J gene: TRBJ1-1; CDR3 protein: CASSQGGVEGRGYTEAFF; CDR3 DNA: TGTGCCAGCAGCCAAGGGGGGGTAGAGGGGCGAGGATATACTGAAGCTTTCTTT
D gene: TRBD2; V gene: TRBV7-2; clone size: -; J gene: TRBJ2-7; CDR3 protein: CASSFGGSGEQYF; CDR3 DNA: TGTGCCAGCAGCTTCGGGGGGTCGGGCGAGCAGTACTTC
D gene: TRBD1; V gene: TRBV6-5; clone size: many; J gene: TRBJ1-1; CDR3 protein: CATRQGLETEAFF; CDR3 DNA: TGTGCCACCCGACAGGGGTTGGAAACTGAAGCTTTCTTT
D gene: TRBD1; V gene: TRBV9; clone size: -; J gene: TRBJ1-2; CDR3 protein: CASSAPGGFGYTF; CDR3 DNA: TGTGCCAGCAGCGCCCCAGGGGGCTTTGGCTACACCTTC
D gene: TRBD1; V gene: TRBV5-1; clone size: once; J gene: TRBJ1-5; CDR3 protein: CASSLQGRLAQPQHF; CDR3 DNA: TGCGCCAGCAGCCTACAGGGGAGGTTAGCTCAGCCCCAGCATTTT
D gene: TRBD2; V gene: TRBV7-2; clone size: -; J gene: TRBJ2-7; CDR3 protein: CASTPRTAGGDAYEQYF; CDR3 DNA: TGTGCCAGCACACCTAGAACCGCGGGGGGTGATGCCTACGAGCAGTACTTC
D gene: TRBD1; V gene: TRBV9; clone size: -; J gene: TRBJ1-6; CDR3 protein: CASSARDRGRNSPLHF; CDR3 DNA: TGTGCCAGCAGCGCCCGAGACAGGGGAAGGAATTCACCCCTCCACTTT
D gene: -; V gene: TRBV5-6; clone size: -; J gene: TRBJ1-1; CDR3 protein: CASSLQFNTEAFF; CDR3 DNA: TGTGCCAGCAGCTTGCAGTTTAACACTGAAGCTTTCTTT
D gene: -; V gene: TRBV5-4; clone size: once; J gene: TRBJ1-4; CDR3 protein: CASSLSGLDEKLFF; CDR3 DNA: TGTGCCAGCAGCTTGTCCGGGTTGGATGAAAAACTGTTTTTT
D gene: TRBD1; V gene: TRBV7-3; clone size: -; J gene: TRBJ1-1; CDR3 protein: CASSDRDEAFF; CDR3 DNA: TGTGCCAGTTCTGACAGGGATGAAGCTTTCTTT
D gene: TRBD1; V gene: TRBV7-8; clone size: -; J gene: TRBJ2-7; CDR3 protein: CASSSHKDRGVYEQYF; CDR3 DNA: TGTGCCAGCAGCTCGCACAAGGACAGGGGGGTCTACGAGCAGTACTTC
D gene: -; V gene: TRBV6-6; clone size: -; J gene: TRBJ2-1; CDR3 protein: CASGGTQYNEQFF; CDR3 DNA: TGTGCCAGCGGGGGCACCCAGTACAATGAGCAGTTCTTC
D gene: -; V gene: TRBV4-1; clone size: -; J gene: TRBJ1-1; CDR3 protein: CASSQDLVAGEQGKVNTEAFF; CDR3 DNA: TGCGCCAGCAGCCAAGATCTCGTCGCGGGGGAACAGGGAAAGGTGAACACTGAAGCTTTCTTT
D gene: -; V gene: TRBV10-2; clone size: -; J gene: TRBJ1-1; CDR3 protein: CASGTPMNTEAFF; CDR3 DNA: TGCGCCAGCGGGACACCTATGAACACTGAAGCTTTCTTT
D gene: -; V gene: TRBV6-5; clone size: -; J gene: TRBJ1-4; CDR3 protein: CASRPGTFRNEKLFF; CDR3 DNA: TGTGCCAGCAGACCAGGGACATTCCGTAATGAAAAACTGTTTTTT
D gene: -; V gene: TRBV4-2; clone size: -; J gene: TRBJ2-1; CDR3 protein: CASSQGKGQGIYEQFF; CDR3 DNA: TGTGCCAGCAGCCAAGGAAAAGGGCAGGGAATCTATGAGCAGTTCTTC
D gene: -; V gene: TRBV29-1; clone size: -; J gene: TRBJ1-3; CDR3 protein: CSVGSSGNTIYF; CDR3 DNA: TGCAGCGTTGGTAGCTCTGGAAACACCATATATTTT
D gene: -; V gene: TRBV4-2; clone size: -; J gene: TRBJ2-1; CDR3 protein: CASSQPGTRSYNEQFF; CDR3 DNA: TGTGCCAGCAGCCAACCTGGGACTCGCTCCTACAATGAGCAGTTCTTC
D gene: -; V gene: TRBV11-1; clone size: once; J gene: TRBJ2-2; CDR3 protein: CASSLSSAGELFF; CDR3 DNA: TGTGCCAGCAGCTTGTCCAGCGCCGGGGAGCTGTTTTTT